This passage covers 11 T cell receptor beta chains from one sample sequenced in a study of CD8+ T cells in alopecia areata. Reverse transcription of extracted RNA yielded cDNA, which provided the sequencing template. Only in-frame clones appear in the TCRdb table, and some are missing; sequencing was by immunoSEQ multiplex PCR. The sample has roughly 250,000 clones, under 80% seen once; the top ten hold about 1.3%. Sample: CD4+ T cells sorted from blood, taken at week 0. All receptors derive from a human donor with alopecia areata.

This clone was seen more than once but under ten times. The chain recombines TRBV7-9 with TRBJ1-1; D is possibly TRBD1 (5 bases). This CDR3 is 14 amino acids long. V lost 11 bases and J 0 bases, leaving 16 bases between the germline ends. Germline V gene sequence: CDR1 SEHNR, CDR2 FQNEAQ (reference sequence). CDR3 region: CAAQEVQVNTEAFF. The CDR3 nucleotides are TGTGCCGCCCAAGAGGTACAGGTGAACACTGAAGCTTTCTTT.

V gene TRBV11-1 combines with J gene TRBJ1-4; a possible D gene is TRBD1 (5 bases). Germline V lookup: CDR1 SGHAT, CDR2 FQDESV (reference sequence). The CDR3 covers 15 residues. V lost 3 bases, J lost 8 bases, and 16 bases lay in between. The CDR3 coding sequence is TGTGCCAGCAGCTTGGTGGGAACAGGACGGGAAAAACTGTTTTTT. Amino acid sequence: CASSLVGTGREKLFF.

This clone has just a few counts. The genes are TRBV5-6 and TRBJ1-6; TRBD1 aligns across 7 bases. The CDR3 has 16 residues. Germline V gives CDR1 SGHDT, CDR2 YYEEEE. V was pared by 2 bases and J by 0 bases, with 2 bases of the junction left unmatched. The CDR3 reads CASSLNRGSYNSPLHF. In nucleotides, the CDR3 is TGTGCCAGCAGCTTAAACAGGGGCTCCTATAATTCACCCCTCCACTTT. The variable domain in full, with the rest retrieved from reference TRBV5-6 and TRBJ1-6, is DAGVTQSPTHLIKTRGQQVTLRCSPKSGHDTVSWYQQALGQGPQFIFQYYEEEERQRGNFPDRFSGHQFPNYSSELNVNALLLGDSALYLCASSLNRGSYNSPLHFGNGTRLTVT.

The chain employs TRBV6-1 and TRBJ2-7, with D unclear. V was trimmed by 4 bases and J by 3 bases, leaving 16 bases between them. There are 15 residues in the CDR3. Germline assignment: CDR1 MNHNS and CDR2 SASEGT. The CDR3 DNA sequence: TGTGCCAGCAGTGCCAGACTGAGTTGGGACTACGAGCAGTACTTC. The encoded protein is CASSARLSWDYEQYF.

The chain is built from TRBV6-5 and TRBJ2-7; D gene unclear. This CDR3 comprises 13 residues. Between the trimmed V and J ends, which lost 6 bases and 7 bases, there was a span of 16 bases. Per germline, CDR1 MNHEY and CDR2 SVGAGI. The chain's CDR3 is CASRAVVGNEQYF. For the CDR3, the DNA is TGTGCCAGCAGGGCCGTCGTGGGGAATGAGCAGTACTTC.

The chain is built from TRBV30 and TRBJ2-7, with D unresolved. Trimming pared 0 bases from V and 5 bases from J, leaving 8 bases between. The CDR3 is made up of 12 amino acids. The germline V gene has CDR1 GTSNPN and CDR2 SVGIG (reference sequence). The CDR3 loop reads CAWSVNHNEQYF. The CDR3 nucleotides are TGTGCCTGGAGTGTCAATCACAACGAGCAGTACTTC.

The CDR3 bases are TGCAGCACCCGGACAGCGACTAATGAAAAACTGTTTTTT. It yields the protein CSTRTATNEKLFF. The chain has TRBV29-1 and TRBJ1-4; the D gene is possibly TRBD1 (6 bases). Trimming removed 8 bases at V and 2 bases at J, with 12 bases between. Per germline, CDR1 SQVTM and CDR2 ANQGSEA. This CDR3 contains 13 residues.

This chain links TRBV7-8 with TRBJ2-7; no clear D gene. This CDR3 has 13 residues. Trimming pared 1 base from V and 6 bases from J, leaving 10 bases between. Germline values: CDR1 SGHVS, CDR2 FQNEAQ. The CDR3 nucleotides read TGTGCCAGCAGCTTAGGGGCTATCGCCGAGCAGTACTTC. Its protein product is CASSLGAIAEQYF. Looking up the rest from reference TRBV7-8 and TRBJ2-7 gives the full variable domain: GAGVSQSPRYKVAKRGQDVALRCDPISGHVSLFWYQQALGQGPEFLTYFQNEAQLDKSGLPSDRFFAERPEGSVSTLKIQRTQQEDSAVYLCASSLGAIAEQYFGPGTRLTVT.

The CDR3 coding sequence is TGTGCCAGCAGCTTTGACCGGGGTAGACTCTACGAGCAGTACTTC. Amino acids: CASSFDRGRLYEQYF. The chain joins TRBV7-3 to TRBJ2-7, with a possible D match to TRBD2 (5 bases). Between the trimmed V and J ends, which lost 3 bases and 3 bases, there was a span of 15 bases. Germline lookup yields CDR1 SGHTA and CDR2 FQGTGA. CDR3 length: 15 residues.

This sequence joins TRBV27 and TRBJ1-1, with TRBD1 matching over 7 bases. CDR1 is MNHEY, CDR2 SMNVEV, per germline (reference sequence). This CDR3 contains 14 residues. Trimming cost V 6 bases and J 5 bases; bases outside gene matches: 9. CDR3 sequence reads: CASSRNRGRTEAFF. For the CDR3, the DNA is TGTGCCAGCAGCCGGAACAGGGGTCGGACTGAAGCTTTCTTT.

The CDR3 spells CASSEIAGGRNEQFF. The CDR3 bases are TGTGCCAGCAGTGAAATAGCGGGGGGCAGGAATGAGCAGTTCTTC. The rearrangement joins TRBV6-1 to TRBJ2-1; the match to TRBD2 covers 10 bases. CDR3 length: 15 residues. CDR1 is MNHNS, CDR2 SASEGT, per germline. V trimming: 2 bases; J trimming: 7 bases; junction bases outside the gene matches: 5.